The rows below give T cell receptor beta chains drawn from one sample of a study of T cell changes during pregnancy in multiple sclerosis. Repertoires were generated with immunoSEQ multiplex PCR, while TCRdb's copy carries only in-frame clones and drops some. The table shows under 45,000 clones, with roughly nine tenths occurring only once. Source: CD4+ T cells from peripheral blood mononuclear cells, taken in the second trimester of pregnancy. The receptor set was obtained from a female donor in good health, enrolled as a control in a pregnancy study. Both conserved end residues are part of each CDR3. D genes are given only for firm matches. Rows give clone size only sometimes, using once, few, many, or a class for an expanded clone.

d_call j_call v_call clone_size cdr3_aa cdr3_nt
NA TRBJ1-2 TRBV19 NA CASSIIASYGYTF TGTGCCAGTAGTATCATCGCGTCCTATGGCTACACCTTC
TRBD1 TRBJ2-1 TRBV7-9 NA CASSGGFGTANNEQFF TGTGCCAGCAGTGGGGGCTTCGGGACAGCCAACAATGAGCAGTTCTTC
NA TRBJ1-2 TRBV2 NA CASSDRQYGYTF TGTGCCAGCAGTGACCGACAGTATGGCTACACCTTC
NA TRBJ2-7 TRBV28 NA CASSVLSSLTYEQYF TGTGCCAGCAGTGTACTGTCGAGCCTTACCTACGAGCAGTACTTC
TRBD1 TRBJ2-7 TRBV29-1 once CSAGTGVDEQYF TGCAGCGCCGGGACAGGGGTTGACGAGCAGTACTTC
NA TRBJ2-5 TRBV5-1 NA CASAKAGMQETQYF TGCGCCAGCGCCAAGGCAGGGATGCAAGAGACCCAGTACTTC
TRBD1 TRBJ2-7 TRBV19 NA CASREGAGGSYEQYF TGTGCCAGTAGGGAAGGGGCAGGGGGTTCCTACGAGCAGTACTTC
NA TRBJ2-7 TRBV21-1 few CASSPRASGRPYEQYF TGTGCCAGCAGCCCGCGGGCTAGCGGGAGGCCTTACGAGCAGTACTTC
NA TRBJ2-2 TRBV2 few CASAGPGGELFF TGTGCCAGCGCGGGACCCGGCGGGGAGCTGTTTTTT
NA TRBJ2-1 TRBV6-8 NA CASSYSSRFSIYNEQFF TGTGCCAGCAGTTACTCGAGTAGGTTTAGCATTTACAATGAGCAGTTCTTC
TRBD1 TRBJ1-2 TRBV30 NA CAWSADRDYGYTF TGTGCCTGGAGTGCAGACAGGGACTATGGCTACACCTTC
TRBD2 TRBJ2-3 TRBV29-1 NA CSVEVLAGGTDTQYF TGCAGCGTTGAAGTTCTGGCGGGGGGCACAGATACGCAGTATTTT
NA TRBJ1-2 TRBV6-6 once CASRDANGRGYTF TGTGCCAGCAGGGATGCGAATGGGAGGGGCTACACCTTC
NA TRBJ2-2 TRBV4-1 NA CASSQIARDGELFF TGCGCCAGCAGCCAAATAGCGCGAGACGGGGAGCTGTTTTTT
TRBD2 TRBJ2-5 TRBV27 NA CASSPRLAGGPRGETQYF TGTGCCAGCAGTCCCCGGCTAGCGGGAGGGCCGAGAGGGGAGACCCAGTACTTC
TRBD1 TRBJ2-2 TRBV5-1 NA CASSWGQGFNTGELFF TGCGCCAGCAGCTGGGGACAGGGCTTCAACACCGGGGAGCTGTTTTTT
TRBD2 TRBJ2-1 TRBV5-6 NA CASSSRGGNEQFF TGTGCCAGCAGCTCTCGGGGGGGCAATGAGCAGTTCTTC
NA TRBJ1-4 TRBV6-6 once CASSYSISSEKLFF TGTGCCAGCAGTTACTCTATCTCCTCTGAAAAACTGTTTTTT
TRBD1 TRBJ2-2 TRBV5-8 NA CASSFGQGTNTGELFF TGTGCCAGCAGCTTTGGACAGGGTACGAACACCGGGGAGCTGTTTTTT
NA TRBJ1-5 TRBV18 NA CASSPARTGTISQPQHF TGTGCCAGCTCACCAGCTAGAACAGGGACGATTAGTCAGCCCCAGCATTTT
NA TRBJ1-2 TRBV6-6 NA CASTQGLLGYTF TGTGCCAGCACCCAGGGACTTCTGGGCTACACCTTC
NA TRBJ1-5 TRBV6-1 NA CASSEQGSIGNQPQHF TGTGCCAGCAGTGAGCAGGGAAGTATTGGCAATCAGCCCCAGCATTTT
NA TRBJ1-5 TRBV18 NA CASSPPNRESQPQHF TGTGCCAGCTCACCACCGAACAGGGAAAGTCAGCCCCAGCATTTT
TRBD1 TRBJ2-7 TRBV28 NA CASRYDRAITYEQYF TGTGCCAGCAGATACGACAGGGCCATAACCTACGAGCAGTACTTC
TRBD1 TRBJ1-5 TRBV4-1 NA CASSQVSDRGRLVHF TGCGCCAGCAGCCAAGTAAGCGACAGGGGGCGATTGGTCCATTTT
NA TRBJ2-5 TRBV5-1 NA CASSLVGLQETQYF TGCGCCAGCAGCTTGGTGGGGCTACAAGAGACCCAGTACTTC
TRBD2 TRBJ2-5 TRBV2 NA CASSELGTSGVLDF TGTGCCAGCAGTGAACTCGGGACTAGCGGGGTCTTGGACTTC
NA TRBJ2-4 TRBV18 NA CASSPTQSPKNIQYF TGTGCCAGCTCGCCAACACAGAGTCCCAAAAACATTCAGTACTTC
NA TRBJ2-1 TRBV2 NA CASSDPGTYNEQFF TGTGCCAGCAGTGACCCAGGGACATACAATGAGCAGTTCTTC
TRBD2 TRBJ2-3 TRBV2 NA CAGERGGSADTQYF TGTGCCGGGGAACGGGGGGGCTCGGCAGATACGCAGTATTTT
NA TRBJ2-5 TRBV12-5 once CASGLGAGGSLPQYF TGTGCTAGTGGTTTGGGCGCAGGGGGGTCCCTCCCCCAGTACTTC
NA TRBJ2-5 TRBV12-1 once CASSHDLIKGGRETQYF TGTGCCAGCAGCCACGATCTGATCAAAGGGGGCCGGGAGACCCAGTACTTC
NA TRBJ2-4 TRBV6-6 NA CASSYRRDGEYF TGTGCCAGCAGTTATCGGCGGGACGGGGAATACTTC
TRBD2 TRBJ2-1 TRBV27 once CASSFSSAGLAGLYNEQFF TGTGCCAGCAGTTTTTCATCAGCGGGACTAGCAGGACTCTACAATGAGCAGTTCTTC
TRBD2 TRBJ2-7 TRBV5-6 NA CASSRGTSSYEQYF TGTGCCAGCAGCAGAGGGACTAGCTCCTACGAGCAGTACTTC
NA TRBJ1-5 TRBV6-6 NA CASSYLEPRYEPQHF TGTGCCAGCAGTTACCTTGAGCCCCGGTACGAGCCCCAGCATTTT
NA TRBJ1-1 TRBV18 NA CASSQPTGWEDTEAFF TGTGCCAGCTCACAGCCTACGGGATGGGAGGACACTGAAGCTTTCTTT
TRBD2 TRBJ2-7 TRBV9 NA CASSAPGTSGGAYEQYF TGTGCCAGCAGCGCCCCCGGGACTAGCGGGGGTGCCTACGAGCAGTACTTC
TRBD2 TRBJ2-7 TRBV6-1 NA CASTLRGGPGDEQYF TGTGCCAGCACTTTACGGGGGGGGCCCGGGGACGAGCAGTACTTC
NA TRBJ2-7 TRBV2 NA CASRGHSRQPLYEQYF TGTGCCAGCAGAGGCCATTCGAGACAGCCATTATACGAGCAGTACTTC
TRBD2 TRBJ2-1 TRBV27 NA CASSRLVTSGRNEQFF TGTGCCAGCAGCAGACTCGTCACTAGCGGGAGGAATGAGCAGTTCTTC
TRBD1 TRBJ2-7 TRBV14 once CASSHRQGSYEQYF TGTGCCAGCAGCCATCGACAGGGTTCCTACGAGCAGTACTTC
TRBD2 TRBJ2-4 TRBV6-5 NA CASSSTSDKNIQYF TGTGCCAGCAGTTCGACTAGCGACAAAAACATTCAGTACTTC
NA TRBJ1-5 TRBV2 NA CASRGGSQPQHF TGTGCCAGCCGGGGAGGAAGTCAGCCCCAGCATTTT
TRBD2 TRBJ2-1 TRBV4-1 NA CASSQDGGLEPNNEQFF TGCGCCAGCAGCCAAGATGGGGGACTAGAACCCAACAATGAGCAGTTCTTC
TRBD2 TRBJ2-1 TRBV2 NA CAGSRVQREEQFF TGTGCCGGGTCTCGGGTACAGCGGGAGGAGCAGTTCTTC
NA TRBJ1-4 TRBV12-5 NA CASADSSTNEKLFF TGTGCTAGTGCCGACAGCTCAACTAATGAAAAACTGTTTTTT
TRBD2 TRBJ2-5 TRBV4-1 NA CASSQPSAGGETQYF TGCGCCAGCAGCCAACCGTCAGCGGGGGGGGAGACCCAGTACTTC
NA TRBJ2-7 TRBV7-2 NA CASSSRVPREQYF TGTGCCAGCAGCTCCCGGGTCCCTCGGGAGCAGTACTTC
TRBD1 TRBJ1-4 TRBV6-5 NA CASSYGTGGLEKLFF TGTGCCAGCAGTTACGGGACAGGGGGTTTGGAAAAACTGTTTTTT
TRBD2 TRBJ2-1 TRBV7-2 NA CASSLAAALAGGEQFF TGTGCCAGCAGCTTAGCTGCCGCACTAGCGGGGGGTGAGCAGTTCTTC
NA TRBJ2-3 TRBV12-5 NA CASGLGGISDTQYF TGTGCTAGTGGTTTGGGCGGGATCTCAGATACGCAGTATTTT
TRBD1 TRBJ2-5 TRBV5-4 NA CASSPGQRETQYF TGTGCCAGCAGCCCGGGACAGCGAGAGACCCAGTACTTC
TRBD2 TRBJ2-3 TRBV5-4 once CASSSGTSGSGDTQYF TGTGCCAGCAGCTCAGGGACTAGCGGGAGTGGGGATACGCAGTATTTT
TRBD1 TRBJ1-2 TRBV29-1 NA CSAGTGQGYTF TGCAGCGCTGGGACAGGGCAAGGCTACACCTTC
NA TRBJ2-3 TRBV7-6 NA CASSRLVGDTQYF TGTGCCAGCAGCCGCCTAGTTGGTGATACGCAGTATTTT
TRBD2 TRBJ2-3 TRBV27 NA CASSGTGLAGDTQYF TGTGCCAGCAGCGGAACGGGACTAGCGGGAGATACGCAGTATTTT
TRBD1 TRBJ1-4 TRBV18 NA CASSPGQGGATNEKLFF TGTGCCAGCTCACCGGGGCAGGGGGGAGCGACTAATGAAAAACTGTTTTTT
NA TRBJ1-1 TRBV6-6 NA CASGLGGSYSEAFF TGTGCCAGCGGCCTGGGAGGTAGTTATAGTGAAGCTTTCTTT
TRBD2 TRBJ2-2 TRBV5-6 NA CASSFGVLAGTNTGELFF TGTGCCAGCAGCTTTGGGGTTCTAGCGGGAACGAACACCGGGGAGCTGTTTTTT